This TCR beta chain comes out of a study of persistence of HIV-infected CD4 T cells. Deletions cut 0 bases from V and 4 bases from J, with 15 bases between. The length of the CDR3 is 15 residues. The V gene's germline CDR1 is GTSNPN and CDR2 SVGIG (reference sequence). Cells were stimulated with CMV-infected fibroblast lysates at 8 to 10 ug/mL. Memory cells lacking CD40L and CD69 with high CD45RO were sorted. Concerning this clone itself: The antigen remains unidentified.

The libraries were made with immunoSEQ version 4 in survey mode. The repertoire was sequenced with immunoSEQ multiplex PCR; TCRdb's copy has only in-frame clones and lacks some. The sample records around 28,000 clones, 78% being singletons. The source of this sequence is an adult woman with HIV who was CMV-seropositive. Sequenced here: CD4+ T cells sorted from PBMCs after roughly 18-hour stimulation, sampled from a patient who received antiretroviral therapy. This chain links TRBV30 with TRBJ1-2, with D maybe TRBD1 (5 bases). CDR3 in DNA: TGTGCCTGGAGTGTAGGTTGGCAGGGAACCTATGGCTACACCTTC. Its translation: CAWSVGWQGTYGYTF.